What follows is one TCR beta chain and its context. This record comes from a study of blood T cell repertoires in COVID-19. Study-level information: COVID-19 samples, acute and convalescent, were from the United States, Italy and Spain.

Source study methods: Amplifying reference gene primers gave estimates of nucleated cell counts. TCRdb's table, derived via immunoSEQ multiplex PCR, lists solely in-frame clones and lacks some. V and J calls and clone size follow that table, whereas D and trimming were derived from the DNA. The repertoire consists of 150,000 to 200,000 clones, with roughly 79% occurring once and the leading ten covering around 12%. One Seattle source followed patients from active infection through their disease course. This TCR derives from an elderly woman with COVID-19, enrolled during active disease. The sequenced sample was peripheral blood.

The CDR3 spells CAWSDPGTGGAFSEKLFF. CDR3 nucleotides: TGTGCCTGGAGTGATCCCGGGACAGGGGGCGCCTTTAGTGAAAAACTGTTTTTT. The chain combines TRBV30 with TRBJ1-4; 12 bases map to TRBD1. V gave up 1 base and J gave up 7 bases; unmatched junction bases: 13. The germline V gene encodes CDR1 GTSNPN and CDR2 SVGIG (reference sequence). The CDR3 is 18 amino acids.